These T cell receptor beta chains were read from a single sample in a study of blood T cell repertoires in COVID-19. The assay was immunoSEQ multiplex PCR, and TCRdb's table has in-frame clones only and misses some. Of roughly 200,000 clones listed, around four fifths are singletons. The sample comprised peripheral blood. These receptors were taken from a woman older than 75 with active or convalescent COVID-19. Each CDR3 is given with its conserved first and last residue. A D gene is named only where the DNA matches it firmly.

j_gene: TRBJ1-2; v_gene: TRBV30; d_gene: TRBD1; CDR3aa: CAWGTGGRRGYTF; CDR3nt: TGTGCCTGGGGTACAGGGGGCAGGCGAGGCTACACCTTC
j_gene: TRBJ1-5; v_gene: TRBV5-1; d_gene: NA; CDR3aa: CASSLDSANQPQHF; CDR3nt: TGCGCCAGCAGCCTTGATAGTGCCAATCAGCCCCAGCATTTT
j_gene: TRBJ2-3; v_gene: TRBV29-1; d_gene: NA; CDR3aa: CSSTGRADTQYF; CDR3nt: TGCAGCTCTACAGGGAGGGCAGATACGCAGTATTTT
j_gene: TRBJ1-1; v_gene: TRBV6-6; d_gene: NA; CDR3aa: CASSYEFRGSQAFF; CDR3nt: TGTGCCAGCAGTTACGAATTCAGGGGCTCTCAAGCTTTCTTT
j_gene: TRBJ2-4; v_gene: TRBV20-1; d_gene: NA; CDR3aa: CSARVENIQYF; CDR3nt: TGCAGTGCTAGAGTAGAAAACATTCAGTACTTC
j_gene: TRBJ2-3; v_gene: TRBV5-1; d_gene: TRBD1; CDR3aa: CASSLRQGAGDTQYF; CDR3nt: TGCGCCAGCAGCTTAAGGCAGGGGGCTGGAGATACGCAGTATTTT
j_gene: TRBJ1-2; v_gene: TRBV2; d_gene: TRBD1; CDR3aa: CASSPSQGTGGGGYTF; CDR3nt: TGTGCCAGCAGCCCTTCGCAGGGGACAGGGGGCGGGGGCTACACCTTC
j_gene: TRBJ2-3; v_gene: TRBV7-2; d_gene: TRBD2; CDR3aa: CASSLELAGGLSYTQYF; CDR3nt: TGTGCCAGCAGCTTAGAACTAGCGGGGGGTCTGTCGTATACGCAGTATTTT
j_gene: TRBJ2-3; v_gene: TRBV5-1; d_gene: NA; CDR3aa: CASSLFRADTQYF; CDR3nt: TGCGCCAGCAGCTTATTTAGAGCAGATACGCAGTATTTT
j_gene: TRBJ1-2; v_gene: TRBV3-1/TRBV3-2; d_gene: TRBD1; CDR3aa: CASSHPLGGAKYGYTF; CDR3nt: TGTGCCAGCAGCCATCCACTAGGGGGCGCGAAGTATGGCTACACCTTC